The entry that follows covers one T cell receptor beta chain sequence. Its target is unknown. These data come from a study of radiotherapy plus CTLA-4 blockade in lung cancer. Study observations and caveats: In blood, TCR clones derived from the tumor expanded after radiotherapy plus ipilimumab. Alongside interferon-beta, early blood T cell clone dynamics were reportedly the best predictor of response.

Trimming took off 5 bases at V and 7 bases at J, with 12 bases between the two ends. This CDR3 has 12 amino acids. Germline-derived CDR1 and CDR2 are SGHNT and YENEEA. Profiling relied on immunoSEQ multiplex PCR, and the TCRdb table lists in-frame clones only, not all of them. Among more than 100,000 clones listed, 90% were seen once. This sequence was found in a human donor with non-small cell lung cancer that progressed on radiotherapy plus ipilimumab. This chain connects TRBV11-3 to TRBJ2-7; D is unresolved. The source material was peripheral blood, sampled from a patient treated with radiotherapy plus ipilimumab. CDR3 protein: CASSPASGEQYF. In nucleotides, the CDR3 is TGTGCCAGCAGCCCAGCGAGTGGAGAGCAGTACTTC.